This TCR beta chain originates from a study of PD-1 blockade in classical Hodgkin lymphoma. Study-wide findings and caveats: The study reported lower baseline TCR diversity in newly diagnosed patients than in healthy donors. Partial responders and progressors had significantly lower baseline TCR diversity.

Notes on this clone: Its antigen is unknown.

All trial patients relapsed after autologous stem cell transplantation. Germline V CDR1 and CDR2: WSHSY, SAAADI. The CDR3 spans 19 residues. V was pared by 0 bases and J by 3 bases, with 14 bases of the junction left unmatched. Measured with immunoSEQ multiplex PCR; TCRdb has only the in-frame clones, and not every one. The table shows tens of thousands of clones, with around 88% occurring only once. This material consisted of peripheral blood mononuclear cells (PBMCs), taken before the second cycle of nivolumab. The chain employs TRBV10-2 and TRBJ2-3; 8 nucleotides align to TRBD2. The receptor's source is a human donor with classical Hodgkin lymphoma. The CDR3: CASSESRSRSSGRTDTQYF. As DNA, the CDR3 is TGCGCCAGCAGTGAGTCAAGATCGCGGTCGAGCGGGAGAACAGATACGCAGTATTTT.